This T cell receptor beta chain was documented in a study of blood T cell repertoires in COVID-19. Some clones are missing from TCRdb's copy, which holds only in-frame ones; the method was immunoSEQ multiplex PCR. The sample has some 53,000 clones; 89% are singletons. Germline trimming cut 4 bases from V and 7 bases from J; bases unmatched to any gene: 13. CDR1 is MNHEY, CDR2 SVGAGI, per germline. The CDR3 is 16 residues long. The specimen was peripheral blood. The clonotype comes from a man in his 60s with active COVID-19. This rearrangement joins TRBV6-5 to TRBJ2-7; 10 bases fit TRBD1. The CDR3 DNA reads TGTGCCAGCAGTTTCACCGGGACAGGGGTTATAAAAGAGCAGTACTTC. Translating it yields CASSFTGTGVIKEQYF.